Below, one T cell receptor (beta chain) is given with its context. What it recognizes is unknown. Extracted from the samples, RNA was reverse transcribed into cDNA to serve as the sequencing template. This table comes from immunoSEQ multiplex PCR, and its TCRdb copy is limited to in-frame clones, with some not included. The sample lists hundreds of thousands of clones; 60% were seen once. Documented treatment: oral pan-JAK inhibitor, 5-10 mg twice daily. The data are from a study of CD8+ T cells in alopecia areata. As for the study in general: Affected scalp percentage set treated patients' severity scores.

Per germline, CDR1 SGHTA and CDR2 FQGNSA. V shed 1 base, J shed 7 bases, and the junction held 2 bases outside the gene matches. This CDR3 spans 14 amino acids. Study-level results: Under tofacitinib, numerous expanded lesional clonotypes remained detectable in scalp and blood.

This clonotype was sampled from a human donor with alopecia areata. The gene calls are TRBV7-2 and TRBJ2-2; 8 nucleotides agree with TRBD1. This sample comprised CD4+ T cells sorted from blood, obtained at week 52, from a patient treated with tofacitinib. The CDR3 DNA reads TGTGCCAGCAGCTTAGGGACAGGGATCGGGGAGCTGTTTTTT. Residues: CASSLGTGIGELFF. The variable domain in full, completed from reference TRBV7-2 and TRBJ2-2, reads GAGVSQSPSNKVTEKGKDVELRCDPISGHTALYWYRQSLGQGLEFLIYFQGNSAPDKSGLPSDRFSAERTGGSVSTLTIQRTQQEDSAVYLCASSLGTGIGELFFGEGSRLTVL.